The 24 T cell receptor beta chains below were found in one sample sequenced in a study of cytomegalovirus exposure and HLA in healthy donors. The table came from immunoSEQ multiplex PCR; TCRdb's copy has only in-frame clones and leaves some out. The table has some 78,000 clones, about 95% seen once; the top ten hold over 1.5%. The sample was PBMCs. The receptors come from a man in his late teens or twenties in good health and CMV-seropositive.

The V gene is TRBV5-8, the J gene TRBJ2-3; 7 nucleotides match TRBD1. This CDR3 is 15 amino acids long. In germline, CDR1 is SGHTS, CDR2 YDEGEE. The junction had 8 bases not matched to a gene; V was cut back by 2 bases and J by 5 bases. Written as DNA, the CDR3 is TGTGCCAGCAGCTTACAGGGGAATCGGGTAGATACGCAGTATTTT. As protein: CASSLQGNRVDTQYF.

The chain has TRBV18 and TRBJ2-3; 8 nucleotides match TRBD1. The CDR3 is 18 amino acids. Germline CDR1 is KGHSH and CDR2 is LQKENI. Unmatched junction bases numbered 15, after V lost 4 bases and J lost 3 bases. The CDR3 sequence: CASSQQTSQGAGTDTQYF. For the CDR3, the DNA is TGTGCCAGCTCACAGCAGACCTCCCAGGGGGCTGGAACAGATACGCAGTATTTT.

The DNA of the CDR3 is TGTGCCGGTAAAGGCTGGACAGTAGCCGAGCAGTACTTC. As protein: CAGKGWTVAEQYF. The V gene is TRBV5-6, the J gene TRBJ2-7; D is possibly TRBD1 (6 bases). CDR1 is SGHDT, CDR2 YYEEEE, per germline. The ends were cut back, 10 bases at V and 6 bases at J, with 20 bases in the middle. The CDR3 runs 13 residues.

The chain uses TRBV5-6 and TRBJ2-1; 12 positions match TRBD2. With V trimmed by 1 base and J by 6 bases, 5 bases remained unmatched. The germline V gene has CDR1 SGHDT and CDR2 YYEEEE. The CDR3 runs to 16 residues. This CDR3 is CASSLYASGRVNEQFF. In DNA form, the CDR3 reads TGTGCCAGCAGCTTGTACGCTAGCGGGAGGGTCAATGAGCAGTTCTTC.

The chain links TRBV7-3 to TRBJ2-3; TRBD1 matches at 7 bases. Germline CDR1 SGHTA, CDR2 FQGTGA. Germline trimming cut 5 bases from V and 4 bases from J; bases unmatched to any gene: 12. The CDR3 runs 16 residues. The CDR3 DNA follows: TGTGCCAGCAGCCCTATCAACAGGGGTTTCCCAGATACGCAGTATTTT. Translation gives CASSPINRGFPDTQYF.

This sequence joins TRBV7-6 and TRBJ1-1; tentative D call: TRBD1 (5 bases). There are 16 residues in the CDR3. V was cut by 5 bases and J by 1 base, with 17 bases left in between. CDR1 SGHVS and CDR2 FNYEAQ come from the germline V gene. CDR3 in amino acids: CASSPTEHGKNTEAFF. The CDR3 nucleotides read TGTGCCAGCAGCCCGACAGAACATGGGAAGAACACTGAAGCTTTCTTT. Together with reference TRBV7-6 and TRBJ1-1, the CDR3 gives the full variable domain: GAGVSQSPRYKVTKRGQDVALRCDPISGHVSLYWYRQALGQGPEFLTYFNYEAQQDKSGLPNDRFSAERPEGSISTLTIQRTEQRDSAMYRCASSPTEHGKNTEAFFGQGTRLTVV.

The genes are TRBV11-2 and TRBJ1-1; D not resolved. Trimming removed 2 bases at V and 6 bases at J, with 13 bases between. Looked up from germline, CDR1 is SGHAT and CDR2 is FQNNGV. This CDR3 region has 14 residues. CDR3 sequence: CASSLLRGLPEAFF. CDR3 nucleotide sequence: TGTGCCAGCAGCTTATTACGCGGGTTGCCTGAAGCTTTCTTT.

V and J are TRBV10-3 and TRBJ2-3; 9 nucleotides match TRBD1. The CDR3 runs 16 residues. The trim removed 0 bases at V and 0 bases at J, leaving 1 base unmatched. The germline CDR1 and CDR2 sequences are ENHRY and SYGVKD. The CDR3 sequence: CAISESGQGSTDTQYF. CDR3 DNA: TGTGCCATCAGTGAGTCGGGACAGGGCAGCACAGATACGCAGTATTTT.

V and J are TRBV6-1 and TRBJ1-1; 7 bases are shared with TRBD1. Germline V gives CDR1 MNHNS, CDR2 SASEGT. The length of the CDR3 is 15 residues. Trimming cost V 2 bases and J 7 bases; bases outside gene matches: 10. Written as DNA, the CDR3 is TGTGCCAGCAGTGAACTCTCTGACAGGGTTATTGAAGCTTTCTTT. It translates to CASSELSDRVIEAFF.

The CDR3 DNA follows: TGTGCCAGCAGTGACGCTAGCGGGCGATACAATGAGCAGTTCTTC. This gives the protein CASSDASGRYNEQFF. The V call is TRBV6-4, the J call TRBJ2-1; TRBD2 agrees at 8 bases. J gave up 4 bases and V 2 bases, and 4 bases lay outside the gene matches. The CDR3 consists of 15 residues. Per germline, CDR1 MRHNA and CDR2 SNTAGT.

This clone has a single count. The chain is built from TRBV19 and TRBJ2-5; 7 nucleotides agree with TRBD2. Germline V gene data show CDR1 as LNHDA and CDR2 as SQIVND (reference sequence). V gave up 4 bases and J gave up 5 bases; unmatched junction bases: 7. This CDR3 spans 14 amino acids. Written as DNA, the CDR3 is TGTGCCAGTAGTAGGAACGGACTAGGCGAGACCCAGTACTTC. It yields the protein CASSRNGLGETQYF.

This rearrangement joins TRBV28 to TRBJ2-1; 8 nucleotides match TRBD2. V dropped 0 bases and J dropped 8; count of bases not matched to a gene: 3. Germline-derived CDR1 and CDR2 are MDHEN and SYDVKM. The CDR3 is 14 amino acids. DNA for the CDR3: TGTGCCAGCAGTTTATGGTCCGGGAGGGATGAGCAGTTCTTC. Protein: CASSLWSGRDEQFF. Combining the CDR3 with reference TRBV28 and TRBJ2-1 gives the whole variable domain DVKVTQSSRYLVKRTGEKVFLECVQDMDHENMFWYRQDPGLGLRLIYFSYDVKMKEKGDIPEGYSVSREKKERFSLILESASTNQTSMYLCASSLWSGRDEQFFGPGTRLTVL.

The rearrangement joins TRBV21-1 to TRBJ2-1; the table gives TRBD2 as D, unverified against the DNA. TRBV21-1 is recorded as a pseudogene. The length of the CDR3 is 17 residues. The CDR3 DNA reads TGTGCCAGCAGCAAAGGGGGTGCGCGGGAGGGCCGAAATGAGCAGTTCTTC. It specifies CASSKGGAREGRNEQFF.

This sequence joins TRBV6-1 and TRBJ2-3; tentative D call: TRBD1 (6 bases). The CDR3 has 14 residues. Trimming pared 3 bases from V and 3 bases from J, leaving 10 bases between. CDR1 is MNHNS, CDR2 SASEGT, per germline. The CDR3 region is CASSETGGTDTQYF. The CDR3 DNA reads TGTGCCAGCAGTGAGACAGGTGGTACAGATACGCAGTATTTT.

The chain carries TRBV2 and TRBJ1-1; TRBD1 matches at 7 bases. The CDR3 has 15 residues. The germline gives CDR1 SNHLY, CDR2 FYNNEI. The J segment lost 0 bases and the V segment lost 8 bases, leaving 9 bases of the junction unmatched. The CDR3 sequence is CASWVETGMNTEAFF. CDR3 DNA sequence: TGTGCCAGCTGGGTTGAGACAGGGATGAACACTGAAGCTTTCTTT.

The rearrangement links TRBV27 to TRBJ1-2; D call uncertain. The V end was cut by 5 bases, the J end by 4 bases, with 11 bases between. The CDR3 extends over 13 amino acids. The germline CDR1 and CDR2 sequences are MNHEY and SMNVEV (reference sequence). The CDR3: CASSPTEAYGYTF. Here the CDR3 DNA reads TGTGCCAGCAGTCCCACGGAGGCCTATGGCTACACCTTC.

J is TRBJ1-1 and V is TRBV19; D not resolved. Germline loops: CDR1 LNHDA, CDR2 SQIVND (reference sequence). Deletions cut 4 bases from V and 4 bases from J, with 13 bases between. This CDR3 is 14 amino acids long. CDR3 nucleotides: TGTGCCAGTAGTAATGCGGGTTGGGGCACTGAAGCTTTCTTT. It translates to CASSNAGWGTEAFF. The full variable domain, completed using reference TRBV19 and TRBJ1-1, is DGGITQSPKYLFRKEGQNVTLSCEQNLNHDAMYWYRQDPGQGLRLIYYSQIVNDFQKGDIAEGYSVSREKKESFPLTVTSAQKNPTAFYLCASSNAGWGTEAFFGQGTRLTVV.

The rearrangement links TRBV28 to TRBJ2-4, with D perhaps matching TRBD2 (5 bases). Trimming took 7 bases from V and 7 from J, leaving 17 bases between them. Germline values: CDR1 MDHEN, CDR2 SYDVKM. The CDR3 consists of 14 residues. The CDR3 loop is CASNQLSGVNIQYF. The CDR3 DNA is TGTGCCAGCAACCAACTGTCCGGGGTGAACATTCAGTACTTC.

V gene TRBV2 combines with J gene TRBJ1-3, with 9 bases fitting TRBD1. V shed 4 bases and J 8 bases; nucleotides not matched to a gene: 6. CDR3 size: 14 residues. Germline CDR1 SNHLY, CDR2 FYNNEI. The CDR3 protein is CASSVGTGFDTIYF. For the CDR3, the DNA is TGTGCCAGCAGTGTCGGGACAGGGTTCGACACCATATATTTT.

CDR3 sequence reads: CASSSAGGNTIYF. CDR3 nucleotide sequence: TGCGCCAGCAGCAGTGCAGGGGGAAACACCATATATTTT. The rearrangement uses TRBV5-1 and TRBJ1-3; the D gene is possibly TRBD1 (5 bases). V was trimmed by 4 bases and J by 4 bases, leaving 9 bases between them. The CDR3 covers 13 residues. Per the germline V gene, CDR1 is SGHRS and CDR2 is YFSETQ. Combining the CDR3 with reference TRBV5-1 and TRBJ1-3 gives the whole variable domain KAGVTQTPRYLIKTRGQQVTLSCSPISGHRSVSWYQQTPGQGLQFLFEYFSETQRNKGNFPGRFSGRQFSNSRSEMNVSTLELGDSALYLCASSSAGGNTIYFGEGSWLTVV.

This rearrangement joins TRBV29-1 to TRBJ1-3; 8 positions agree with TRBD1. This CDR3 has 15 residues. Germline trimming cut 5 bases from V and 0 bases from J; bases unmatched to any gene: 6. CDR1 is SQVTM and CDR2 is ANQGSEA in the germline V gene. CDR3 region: CSVTDRAYSGNTIYF. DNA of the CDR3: TGCAGCGTTACGGACAGGGCTTACTCTGGAAACACCATATATTTT.

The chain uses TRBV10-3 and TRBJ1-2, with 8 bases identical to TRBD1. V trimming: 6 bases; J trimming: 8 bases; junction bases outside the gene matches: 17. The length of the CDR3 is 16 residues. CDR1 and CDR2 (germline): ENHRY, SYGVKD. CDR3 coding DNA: TGTGCCATCAGCCTACGGACTCAGGGGGCGCAGGAAGGCTACACCTTC. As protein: CAISLRTQGAQEGYTF.

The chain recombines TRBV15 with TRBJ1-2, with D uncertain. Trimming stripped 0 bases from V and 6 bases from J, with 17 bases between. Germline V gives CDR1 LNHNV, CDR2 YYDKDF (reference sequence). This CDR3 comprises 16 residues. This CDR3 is CATSRDFSRGGDGYTF. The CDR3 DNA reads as TGTGCCACCAGCAGAGATTTCTCTCGAGGAGGTGATGGCTACACCTTC.

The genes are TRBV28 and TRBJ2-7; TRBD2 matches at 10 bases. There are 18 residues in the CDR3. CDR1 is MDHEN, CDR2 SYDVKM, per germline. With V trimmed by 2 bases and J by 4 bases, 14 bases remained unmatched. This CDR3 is CASSLSLAGDFPYYEQYF. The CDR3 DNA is TGTGCCAGCAGTTTAAGCCTAGCGGGAGATTTCCCGTATTACGAGCAGTACTTC.